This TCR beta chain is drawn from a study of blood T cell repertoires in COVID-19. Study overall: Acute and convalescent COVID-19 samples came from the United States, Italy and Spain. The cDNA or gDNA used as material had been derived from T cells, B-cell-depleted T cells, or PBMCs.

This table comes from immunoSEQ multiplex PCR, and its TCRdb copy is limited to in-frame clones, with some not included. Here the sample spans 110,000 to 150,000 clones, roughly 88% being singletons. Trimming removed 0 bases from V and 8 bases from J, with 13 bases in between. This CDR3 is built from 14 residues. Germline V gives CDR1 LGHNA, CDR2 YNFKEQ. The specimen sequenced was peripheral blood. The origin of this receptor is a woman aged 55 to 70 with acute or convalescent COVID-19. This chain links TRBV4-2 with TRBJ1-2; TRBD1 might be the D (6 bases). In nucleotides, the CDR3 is TGTGCCAGCAGCCAAGATCAGGGGACATACGGCTACACCTTC. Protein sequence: CASSQDQGTYGYTF.